This TCR beta chain is drawn from a study of blood T cell repertoires in COVID-19. Study background: Samples representing acute and convalescent COVID-19 were sourced from the United States, Italy and Spain. From T cells, B-cell-depleted T cells, or PBMCs came the material, which was cDNA or gDNA.

This clone was seen only a few times. With 1 base removed from V and 6 bases from J, the gap between germline ends came to 13 bases. CDR1 and CDR2 from the germline V gene are SGHVS and FQNEAQ. This CDR3 comprises 15 residues. Libraries were prepared by immunoSEQ multiplex PCR; TCRdb keeps only in-frame clonotypes and omits some of them. Here the sample spans fewer than 250,000 clones, approximately 88% being singletons. The sequence came from a woman aged 25 to 39 who had been exposed to COVID-19. Sequenced sample: PBMCs or T cells enriched from blood (not recorded which). The genes are TRBV7-8 and TRBJ2-1; tentative D call: TRBD2 (6 bases). CDR3 coding DNA: TGTGCCAGCAGCTTAGAGACTAGTGGGCGCAATGAGCAGTTCTTC. Its translation is CASSLETSGRNEQFF.